Presented here are 25 T cell receptor beta chains from one specimen sequenced in a study of cytomegalovirus exposure and HLA in healthy donors. The PCR made use of 60 Vbeta and 13 Jbeta primers. TCRdb keeps only in-frame clones here, not all; method: immunoSEQ multiplex PCR. The sample has some 130,000 clones, over 60% seen once. Sample: PBMCs. These receptors all stem from a man aged 35 to 55 in good health and CMV-seronegative.

The V call is TRBV1, the J call TRBJ1-2; the table's TRBD1 call for D was not verified on the DNA. TRBV1 is shown as a pseudogene. This CDR3 has 14 residues. DNA for the CDR3: TGCACCAGCAGCCGCTACGGACAGGTCGGTGGCTACACCTTC. Translation: CTSSRYGQVGGYTF.

The V and J genes are TRBV5-4 and TRBJ2-1, with 8 bases matching TRBD2. J was trimmed by 0 bases and V by 0 bases; bases with no gene match: 2. The CDR3 spans 16 residues. Germline assignment: CDR1 SGHNT and CDR2 YYREEE (reference sequence). CDR3 in amino acids: CASSLDGGGSYNEQFF. The CDR3 bases are TGTGCCAGCAGCTTGGACGGGGGGGGCTCCTACAATGAGCAGTTCTTC.

The chain joins TRBV4-2 to TRBJ2-5, with D perhaps matching TRBD1 (5 bases). Germline CDR1 is LGHNA and CDR2 is YNFKEQ. V lost 0 bases and J lost 5, with 19 bases in between. The CDR3 runs 17 residues. The CDR3 is CASSQDQSSTVSETQYF. As DNA, the CDR3 is TGTGCCAGCAGCCAAGATCAGTCGTCGACAGTAAGCGAGACCCAGTACTTC.

The rearrangement links TRBV7-2 to TRBJ2-7; 9 bases align to TRBD1. The CDR3 length is 15 residues. Germline CDR1 reads SGHTA; CDR2 reads FQGNSA. V was clipped by 1 base and J by 5 bases; unmatched bases: 6. The CDR3 reads CASSLVGQGPHEQYF. DNA for the CDR3: TGTGCCAGCAGCTTAGTGGGACAGGGACCCCACGAGCAGTACTTC. The entire variable domain, with the rest obtained from reference TRBV7-2 and TRBJ2-7, is as follows: GAGVSQSPSNKVTEKGKDVELRCDPISGHTALYWYRQSLGQGLEFLIYFQGNSAPDKSGLPSDRFSAERTGGSVSTLTIQRTQQEDSAVYLCASSLVGQGPHEQYFGPGTRLTVT.

This clone was observed a single time. The chain couples TRBV15 to TRBJ1-1, with a tentative D call TRBD1 (5 bases). The length of the CDR3 is 16 residues. V was cut by 0 bases and J by 1 base, with 12 bases left in between. Germline CDR1 LNHNV, CDR2 YYDKDF (reference sequence). This CDR3 reads CATSREPQGGNTEAFF. Written as DNA, the CDR3 is TGTGCCACCAGCAGAGAACCGCAGGGAGGGAACACTGAAGCTTTCTTT.

The chain links TRBV6-5 to TRBJ2-7; TRBD1 matches at 8 bases. This CDR3 comprises 11 residues. Germline V gene lookup returns CDR1 MNHEY and CDR2 SVGAGI. V gave up 5 bases and J gave up 9 bases; unmatched junction bases: 3. CDR3 sequence (DNA): TGTGCCAGCAGTCTGGACAGGGTGCAGTACTTC. This sequence encodes CASSLDRVQYF.

This rearrangement joins TRBV5-1 to TRBJ1-2; 8 bases are a match to TRBD1. V shed 2 bases and J 7 bases; nucleotides not matched to a gene: 7. This CDR3 contains 14 residues. Germline CDR1 is SGHRS and CDR2 is YFSETQ. CDR3 sequence reads: CASSLSGGEGGYTF. DNA of the CDR3: TGCGCCAGCAGCTTATCAGGGGGCGAGGGTGGCTACACCTTC.

The V gene is TRBV6-1, the J gene TRBJ2-7; 7 bases are shared with TRBD1. The CDR3 loop spans 15 amino acids. The V segment lost 6 bases and the J segment 4 bases; nucleotides outside the gene matches: 12. Per germline, CDR1 MNHNS and CDR2 SASEGT. CDR3 DNA sequence: TGTGCCAGCAGGCCTATGAAGGGGGCGGAGTACGAGCAGTACTTC. It is translated as CASRPMKGAEYEQYF.

This chain uses TRBV5-1 with TRBJ2-1, with 12 bases that match TRBD2. This CDR3 comprises 17 residues. Germline loops: CDR1 SGHRS, CDR2 YFSETQ. The ends lost 0 bases at V and 6 bases at J; junction bases unmatched: 7. CDR3 in amino acids: CASSLGLAGVRGNEQFF. The CDR3 nucleotides read TGCGCCAGCAGCTTGGGACTAGCGGGAGTTCGGGGCAATGAGCAGTTCTTC.

This chain joins TRBV27 and TRBJ2-3; 10 positions agree with TRBD1. The length of the CDR3 is 16 residues. V lost 5 bases to trimming and J lost 3 bases; unmatched junction nucleotides: 8. From germline, CDR1 is MNHEY and CDR2 SMNVEV (reference sequence). The CDR3 DNA reads as TGTGCCAGCAGTCCCCGGGACAGGGGATTTACAGATACGCAGTATTTT. This sequence encodes CASSPRDRGFTDTQYF.

The CDR3 loop reads CSVAGTGQANEKLFF. The DNA for the CDR3 is TGCAGCGTTGCCGGGACAGGGCAAGCTAATGAAAAACTGTTTTTT. V is TRBV29-1 and J is TRBJ1-4, with 9 nucleotides matching TRBD1. The germline V gene has CDR1 SQVTM and CDR2 ANQGSEA. V lost 4 bases to trimming and J lost 3 bases; unmatched junction nucleotides: 6. CDR3 length equals 15 residues.

The chain uses TRBV25-1 and TRBJ2-4; tentative D call: TRBD1 (5 bases). V was clipped by 2 bases and J by 6 bases, with 5 bases between them. Per germline, CDR1 MGHDK and CDR2 SYGVNS. The CDR3 runs to 12 residues. The CDR3: CASSEQGNIQYF. The CDR3 DNA is TGTGCCAGCAGTGAACAGGGAAACATTCAGTACTTC.

This sequence joins TRBV30 and TRBJ2-1, with D possibly TRBD2 on 6 matching bases. Germline values: CDR1 GTSNPN, CDR2 SVGIG (reference sequence). Trimming stripped 4 bases from V and 2 bases from J, with 21 bases between. This CDR3 has 17 amino acids. CDR3 bases: TGTGCCTGGACCCCCCCGCTCGGGGAGGCTCCCTACAATGAGCAGTTCTTC. Its protein product is CAWTPPLGEAPYNEQFF.

The chain has TRBV12-5 and TRBJ1-1; 10 bases align to TRBD1. The CDR3 consists of 18 residues. Trimming removed 6 bases from V and 1 base from J; junction bases left unmatched: 14. Looked up from germline, CDR1 is LGHNT and CDR2 is FRNRAP. The CDR3 here is CASGRAATGGGKNTEAFF. As DNA, the CDR3 is TGTGCTAGTGGCCGCGCCGCGACAGGGGGCGGGAAGAACACTGAAGCTTTCTTT.

The CDR3 here is CASSRTRTGLTYEQYF. The CDR3 DNA reads as TGCGCCAGCAGCCGTACCCGGACAGGGTTAACTTACGAGCAGTACTTC. The rearrangement links TRBV4-1 to TRBJ2-7, with 8 bases that match TRBD1. Germline-derived CDR1 and CDR2 are MGHRA and YSYEKL. This CDR3 is built from 16 residues. Trimming took 4 bases from V and 4 from J; bases not matched to a gene: 12.

This chain connects TRBV10-3 to TRBJ2-7; 9 nucleotides agree with TRBD1. This CDR3 region has 12 residues. Germline CDR1 and CDR2: ENHRY and SYGVKD. V lost 10 bases to trimming and J lost 4 bases; unmatched junction nucleotides: 5. In DNA form, the CDR3 reads TGTGCCACCGGACAGGGGAATTACGAGCAGTACTTC. Protein product: CATGQGNYEQYF.

CDR3 nucleotides: TGTGCCTGGAGTGCCGGGACTAGCGGCCTCCGGAGCTCCTACAATGAGCAGTTCTTC. Translated, it gives CAWSAGTSGLRSSYNEQFF. This chain connects TRBV30 to TRBJ2-1, with 11 positions matching TRBD2. The CDR3 is 19 residues long. V trimming: 1 base; J trimming: 0 bases; junction bases outside the gene matches: 11. Germline loops: CDR1 GTSNPN, CDR2 SVGIG (reference sequence).

The chain has TRBV6-1 and TRBJ2-3; 7 bases line up with TRBD2. Germline V lookup: CDR1 MNHNS, CDR2 SASEGT. J lost 8 bases, V lost 1 base, and 12 bases had no gene match. The CDR3 runs 16 residues. The CDR3 DNA follows: TGTGCCAGCAGTGAAGGGGCAGGGACTATAATCTCTACGCAGTATTTT. This codes for CASSEGAGTIISTQYF.

This chain uses TRBV7-9 with TRBJ2-5, with D possibly TRBD2 on 6 matching bases. The CDR3 extends over 17 amino acids. Deletions cut 0 bases from V and 4 bases from J, with 18 bases between. The germline gives CDR1 SEHNR, CDR2 FQNEAQ (reference sequence). This CDR3 reads CASSLAGGPEEGETQYF. CDR3 bases: TGTGCCAGCAGCTTAGCGGGCGGCCCAGAGGAGGGAGAGACCCAGTACTTC.

Here the CDR3 DNA reads TGTGCCAGCAGCTTAGGCGGCAGGGGAGCTTTCTTT. As protein: CASSLGGRGAFF. The chain recombines TRBV11-2 with TRBJ1-1, with a weak D call TRBD1 (6 bases). The germline V and J ends were trimmed by 1 base and 10 bases, with 10 bases remaining between them. CDR1 and CDR2 (germline): SGHAT, FQNNGV. The CDR3 loop spans 12 amino acids. Supplemented by reference TRBV11-2 and TRBJ1-1, the full variable domain reads EAGVAQSPRYKIIEKRQSVAFWCNPISGHATLYWYQQILGQGPKLLIQFQNNGVVDDSQLPKDRFSAERLKGVDSTLKIQPAKLEDSAVYLCASSLGGRGAFFGQGTRLTVV.

The chain recombines TRBV7-8 with TRBJ2-7, with 9 bases lining up with TRBD1. Germline V CDR1 and CDR2: SGHVS, FQNEAQ. This CDR3 contains 15 residues. Losses at the gene ends were 7 bases for V and 4 bases for J; bases not matched to a gene: 11. Written as DNA, the CDR3 is TGTGCCAGCACCGCCGCCTCGGGACAGGGTTACGAGCAGTACTTC. It is translated as CASTAASGQGYEQYF.

The chain employs TRBV4-3 and TRBJ2-3, with 9 nucleotides matching TRBD2. The length of the CDR3 is 15 residues. CDR1 is LGHNA and CDR2 is YSLEER in the germline V gene. Germline trimming cut 4 bases from V and 7 bases from J; bases unmatched to any gene: 9. CDR3 DNA sequence: TGCGCCAGCAGCCCGGGGCGGGGGGGCCTATATACGCAGTATTTT. Amino acid sequence: CASSPGRGGLYTQYF.

The rearrangement joins TRBV28 to TRBJ1-4; a possible D gene is TRBD1 (5 bases). Germline values: CDR1 MDHEN, CDR2 SYDVKM. This CDR3 contains 13 residues. V dropped 7 bases and J dropped 4 bases, with 10 bases sitting between them. In DNA form, the CDR3 reads TGTGCCAGCACTGACAGCGTTAATGAAAAACTGTTTTTT. It codes for CASTDSVNEKLFF.

The gene calls are TRBV4-3 and TRBJ2-1; 12 bases are shared with TRBD2. The CDR3 is made up of 19 amino acids. CDR1 is LGHNA and CDR2 is YSLEER in the germline V gene. The V and J ends lost 0 bases and 3 bases, in that order; junction bases with no gene match: 9. The CDR3: CASSQDLASGRADYNEQFF. In nucleotides, the CDR3 is TGCGCCAGCAGCCAAGATCTGGCTAGCGGGAGGGCCGACTACAATGAGCAGTTCTTC.

This chain uses TRBV4-3 with TRBJ1-2; 8 nucleotides agree with TRBD1. V was pared by 4 bases and J by 0 bases, with 10 bases of the junction left unmatched. This CDR3 is 17 amino acids long. Germline assignment: CDR1 LGHNA and CDR2 YSLEER. For the CDR3, the DNA is TGCGCCAGCAGCCGAGAAAGAGGGACAGGACCTAACTATGGCTACACCTTC. It translates to CASSRERGTGPNYGYTF.